These 9 T cell receptor beta chains originate from one sample sequenced in a study of immune evolution from preneoplasia to lung adenocarcinoma. Profiling relied on immunoSEQ multiplex PCR, and the TCRdb table lists in-frame clones only, not all of them. The sample has about 7,800 clones, approximately 77% seen once; the top ten hold about 10%. Sequencing used FFPE lung adenocarcinoma in situ tissue. The source of these receptors is a donor older than 65 with lung adenocarcinoma. Some clones in this sample may be carry-over from other donors' samples.

The gene calls are TRBV9 and TRBJ2-2, with TRBD1 as a possible D gene (5 bases). The CDR3 consists of 16 residues. Germline-derived CDR1 and CDR2 are SGDLS and YYNGEE. Trimming shortened V by 0 bases and J by 3 bases, and 12 bases separated the two germline ends. For the CDR3, the DNA is TGTGCCAGCAGCGTAGAAGGGGCGACGGACACCGGGGAGCTGTTTTTT. The encoded protein is CASSVEGATDTGELFF. The full variable domain, with the rest looked up from reference TRBV9 and TRBJ2-2, is DSGVTQTPKHLITATGQRVTLRCSPRSGDLSVYWYQQSLDQGLQFLIQYYNGEERAKGNILERFSAQQFPDLHSELNLSSLELGDSALYFCASSVEGATDTGELFFGEGSRLTVL.

The sample holds one count of this clone. At one of its ends the junction is not consistent with the germline gene, which may arise from a read error. This chain links TRBV5-1 with TRBJ2-1; D tentatively fits TRBD1 or TRBD2 (5 bases each). Germline V gene data show CDR1 as SGHRS and CDR2 as YFSETQ. This CDR3 spans 15 amino acids. CDR3 region: CASSTGTDSYNGQFF. For the CDR3, the DNA is TGCGCCAGCAGCACCGGGACGGACTCCTACAATGGGCAGTTCTTC. Complete variable domain (other parts from reference TRBV5-1 and TRBJ2-1): KAGVTQTPRYLIKTRGQQVTLSCSPISGHRSVSWYQQTPGQGLQFLFEYFSETQRNKGNFPGRFSGRQFSNSRSEMNVSTLELGDSALYLCASSTGTDSYNGQFFGPGTRLTVL.

CDR3 bases: TGTGCCAGCAGTTTATGGGAGGGGTATGAAGCTTTCTTT. This translates into CASSLWEGYEAFF. The chain has TRBV28 and TRBJ1-1; a weak D match, TRBD1 (5 bases). The V end was cut by 0 bases, the J end by 7 bases, with 9 bases between. This CDR3 contains 13 residues. Looked up from germline, CDR1 is MDHEN and CDR2 is SYDVKM.

V usage is TRBV6-6 and J usage is TRBJ1-5; D ambiguous. CDR3 size: 14 residues. Germline V lookup: CDR1 MNHNY, CDR2 SVGAGI (reference sequence). Trimming took off 0 bases at V and 4 bases at J, with 7 bases between the two ends. Here the CDR3 reads CASSYSGSNQPQHF. CDR3 nucleotides: TGTGCCAGCAGTTACTCGGGTAGTAATCAGCCCCAGCATTTT.

The V gene is TRBV6-1, the J gene TRBJ2-5; perhaps TRBD1 as D (6 bases). The V gene lost 0 bases and the J gene lost 7 bases, with 18 bases spanning the gap. The germline gives CDR1 MNHNS, CDR2 SASEGT. The CDR3 sequence is 16 residues long. The CDR3 sequence: CASSEARQGLMGTQYF. In DNA, the CDR3 is TGTGCCAGCAGTGAAGCAAGGCAGGGGCTGATGGGGACCCAGTACTTC.

This clone appeared a single time. This rearrangement joins TRBV29-1 to TRBJ2-1, with D possibly being TRBD1 (6 bases). Germline values: CDR1 SQVTM, CDR2 ANQGSEA. Trimming removed 7 bases from V and 9 bases from J, with 22 bases in between. CDR3 length equals 14 residues. CDR3 sequence reads: CSGYRVLGGFEQFF. The CDR3 nucleotides are TGCAGCGGATACAGGGTCCTCGGAGGTTTTGAGCAGTTCTTC.

DNA for the CDR3: TGTGCCAGCAGGCAGGGCCCCTACGAGCAGTACTTC. It encodes CASRQGPYEQYF. The chain is built from TRBV6-5 and TRBJ2-7; TRBD1 might be the D (5 bases). The CDR3 sequence is 12 residues long. Trimming removed 6 bases from V and 2 bases from J, with 8 bases in between. Germline values: CDR1 MNHEY, CDR2 SVGAGI.

V usage is TRBV15 and J usage is TRBJ2-3, with unresolved D. The length of the CDR3 is 15 residues. Trimming removed 0 bases from V and 4 bases from J, with 11 bases in between. Germline values: CDR1 LNHNV, CDR2 YYDKDF (reference sequence). The CDR3, as DNA: TGTGCCACCAGCAGAGATTTTTACTCCTCAGATACGCAGTATTTT. Residues: CATSRDFYSSDTQYF.

DNA of the CDR3: TGTGCCAGCTCACCAGGAGGGGCCGCCTACAATGAGCAGTTCTTC. This codes for CASSPGGAAYNEQFF. The J gene is TRBJ2-1, the V gene TRBV18; TRBD2 is a possible D gene (6 bases). V lost 2 bases, J lost 2 bases, and 10 bases lay in between. The CDR3 totals 15 residues. From germline, CDR1 is KGHSH and CDR2 LQKENI.